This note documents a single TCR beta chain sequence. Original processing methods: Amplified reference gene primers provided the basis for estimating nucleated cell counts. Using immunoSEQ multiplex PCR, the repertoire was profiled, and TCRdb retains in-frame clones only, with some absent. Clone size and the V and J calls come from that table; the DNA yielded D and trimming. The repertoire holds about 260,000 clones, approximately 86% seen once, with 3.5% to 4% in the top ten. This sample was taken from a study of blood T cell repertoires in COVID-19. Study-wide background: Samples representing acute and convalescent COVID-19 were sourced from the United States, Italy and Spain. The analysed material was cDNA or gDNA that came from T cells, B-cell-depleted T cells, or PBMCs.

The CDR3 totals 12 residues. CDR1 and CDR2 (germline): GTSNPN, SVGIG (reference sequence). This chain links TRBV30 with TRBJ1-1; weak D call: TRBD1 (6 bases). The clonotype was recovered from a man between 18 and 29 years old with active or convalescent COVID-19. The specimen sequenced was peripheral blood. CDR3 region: CAWGAMNTEAFF. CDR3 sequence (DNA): TGTGCTTGGGGGGCCATGAACACTGAAGCTTTCTTT.